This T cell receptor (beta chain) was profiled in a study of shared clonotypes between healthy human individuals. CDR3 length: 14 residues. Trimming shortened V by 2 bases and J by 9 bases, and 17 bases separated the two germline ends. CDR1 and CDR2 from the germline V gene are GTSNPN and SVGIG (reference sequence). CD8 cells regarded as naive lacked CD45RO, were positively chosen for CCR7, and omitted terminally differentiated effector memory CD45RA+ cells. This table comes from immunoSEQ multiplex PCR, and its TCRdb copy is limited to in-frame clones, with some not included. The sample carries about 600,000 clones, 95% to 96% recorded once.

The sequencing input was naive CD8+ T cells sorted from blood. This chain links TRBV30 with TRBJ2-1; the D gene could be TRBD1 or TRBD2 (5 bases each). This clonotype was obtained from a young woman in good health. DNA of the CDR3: TGTGCCTGGAGTACGGGAAGGACAAAAGTTGAGCAGTTCTTC. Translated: CAWSTGRTKVEQFF.